This passage covers 11 T cell receptor beta chains from one sample sequenced in a study of cytomegalovirus exposure and HLA in healthy donors. With 60 Vbeta and 13 Jbeta primers, the PCR was carried out. The repertoire was sequenced with immunoSEQ multiplex PCR; TCRdb's copy has only in-frame clones and lacks some. This table has some 150,000 clones, approximately 75% appearing once. The sequencing input was PBMCs. Receptors were obtained from a man younger than 30 in good health and CMV-seronegative.

This chain joins TRBV6-1 and TRBJ1-6; 7 bases align to TRBD1. Per germline, CDR1 MNHNS and CDR2 SASEGT. The CDR3 has 16 amino acids. V was clipped by 4 bases and J by 6 bases; unmatched bases: 9. The CDR3 region is CASSGQGVVGNSPLHF. The DNA for the CDR3 is TGTGCCAGCAGTGGACAGGGAGTGGTGGGTAATTCACCCCTCCACTTT.

The chain is built from TRBV7-9 and TRBJ2-2, with TRBD1 matching 9 bases. V lost 4 bases, J lost 5 bases, and 2 bases stayed unmatched. The CDR3 contains 14 residues. Germline V gene data show CDR1 as SEHNR and CDR2 as FQNEAQ (reference sequence). CDR3 residues: CASSSGTGTGELFF. CDR3 nucleotide sequence: TGTGCCAGCAGCTCCGGGACAGGGACCGGGGAGCTGTTTTTT.

A single count supports this clone. The chain joins TRBV11-3 to TRBJ1-3; the D is unclear. This CDR3 spans 13 amino acids. The germline V gene encodes CDR1 SGHNT and CDR2 YENEEA. V lost 4 bases and J lost 1, with 5 bases in between. The CDR3 sequence is CASSYSSGNTIYF. The CDR3 DNA reads TGTGCCAGCAGCTATTCGTCTGGAAACACCATATATTTT.

Turning to this clone: The identical CDR3 is also encoded by other nucleotide sequences in the sample. The chain uses TRBV5-1 and TRBJ2-7, with D maybe TRBD1 (5 bases). The CDR3 contains 17 residues. Germline V gene data show CDR1 as SGHRS and CDR2 as YFSETQ. Trimming took 1 base from V and 2 from J, leaving 19 bases between them. The CDR3 DNA reads as TGCGCCAGCAGCTTGTCGTCAGGGTGGGATTTTACCTACGAGCAGTACTTC. Translating gives CASSLSSGWDFTYEQYF.

The chain has TRBV4-2 and TRBJ2-2, with 11 bases fitting TRBD2. The CDR3 has 16 amino acids. J gave up 6 bases and V 2 bases, and 5 bases lay outside the gene matches. Germline assignment: CDR1 LGHNA and CDR2 YNFKEQ. Here the CDR3 DNA reads TGTGCCAGCAGCCAAAGACTAGCGGGGTGGCCCGGGGAGCTGTTTTTT. It codes for CASSQRLAGWPGELFF.

This chain uses TRBV15 with TRBJ2-2; TRBD2 matches 13 bases. Germline CDR1 is LNHNV and CDR2 is YYDKDF (reference sequence). The CDR3 is made up of 17 amino acids. The V segment lost 1 base and the J segment 6 bases; nucleotides outside the gene matches: 5. The CDR3 sequence: CATSRAGLAGDSGELFF. The CDR3 DNA follows: TGTGCCACCAGCAGAGCCGGACTAGCGGGGGATTCCGGGGAGCTGTTTTTT.

DNA of the CDR3: TGTGCCAGCAGTGAACGACCAACAGGGGTGGCCGGTGGCTACACCTTC. Encoded protein: CASSERPTGVAGGYTF. This chain uses TRBV6-1 with TRBJ1-2; 7 bases are a match to TRBD1. CDR3 length: 16 residues. Germline V gene lookup returns CDR1 MNHNS and CDR2 SASEGT. J gave up 7 bases and V 2 bases, and 13 bases lay outside the gene matches.

This clone was counted a few times. The chain combines TRBV4-3 with TRBJ1-1, with D unresolved. The germline CDR1 and CDR2 sequences are LGHNA and YSLEER. V was trimmed by 1 base and J by 8 bases, leaving 11 bases between them. CDR3 length: 13 amino acids. Here the CDR3 DNA reads TGCGCCAGCAGCCAAGCGAGCAGGCCCGAAGCTTTCTTT. As protein: CASSQASRPEAFF.

This chain links TRBV2 with TRBJ1-4, with 10 bases that match TRBD1. CDR3 length: 15 residues. Germline loops: CDR1 SNHLY, CDR2 FYNNEI. With 6 bases clipped from V and 7 bases from J, the junction kept 8 bases outside the gene matches. CDR3 in amino acids: CASSDSGTGVEKLFF. CDR3 nucleotides: TGTGCCAGCAGCGACTCCGGGACAGGGGTTGAAAAACTGTTTTTT.

This clone was seen only a few times. V is TRBV6-1 and J is TRBJ1-4, with 8 nucleotides matching TRBD1. The V gene's germline CDR1 is MNHNS and CDR2 SASEGT. Trimming took 5 bases from V and 5 from J; bases not matched to a gene: 7. The CDR3 has 15 residues. The CDR3 reads CASSKQGGANEKLFF. The CDR3 coding sequence is TGTGCCAGCAGTAAACAGGGGGGCGCGAATGAAAAACTGTTTTTT.

The CDR3 region is CASSPQGGGLTDTQYF. The CDR3 DNA follows: TGTGCCAGCAGCCCCCAGGGCGGGGGGCTCACAGATACGCAGTATTTT. J is TRBJ2-3 and V is TRBV9; TRBD2 matches at 8 bases. The CDR3 runs 16 residues. Germline V gives CDR1 SGDLS, CDR2 YYNGEE. The V and J ends lost 4 bases and 2 bases, in that order; junction bases with no gene match: 9. Supplemented by reference TRBV9 and TRBJ2-3, the full variable domain reads DSGVTQTPKHLITATGQRVTLRCSPRSGDLSVYWYQQSLDQGLQFLIQYYNGEERAKGNILERFSAQQFPDLHSELNLSSLELGDSALYFCASSPQGGGLTDTQYFGPGTRLTVL.